Presented here are 22 T cell receptor beta chains from one specimen sequenced in a study of CDR3 diversity in severe acne. Each CDR3 protein is one row after TCRdb ran MiXCR on the PCR reads. The sample carries more than 85,000 distinct CDR3 sequences, roughly 49% recorded once. The sample consisted of blood. These receptors originate from a male donor with severe acne vulgaris.

The rearrangement links TRBV15 to TRBJ2-1; 8 nucleotides align to TRBD2. The CDR3 is 18 residues long. V was pared by 0 bases and J by 5 bases, with 12 bases of the junction left unmatched. Germline V lookup: CDR1 LNHNV, CDR2 YYDKDF (reference sequence). In DNA form, the CDR3 reads TGTGCCACCAGCAGAGAAAGTCCGGGGGGGCGGGACGACAATGAGCAGTTCTTC. It translates to CATSRESPGGRDDNEQFF.

In its sample, this clonotype was seen a few times. This chain uses TRBV4-2 with TRBJ2-1; 10 bases map to TRBD2. This CDR3 spans 15 amino acids. The V and J ends lost 4 bases and 3 bases, in that order; junction bases with no gene match: 3. The germline V gene encodes CDR1 LGHNA and CDR2 YNFKEQ. CDR3 sequence reads: CASSPGLADYNEQFF. The DNA for the CDR3 is TGTGCCAGCAGCCCTGGACTAGCGGACTACAATGAGCAGTTCTTC.

This clonotype showed up many times. CDR3 sequence: CASSLRTSVITGELFF. The CDR3 DNA sequence: TGTGCCAGCAGTCTTAGGACTAGCGTCATCACCGGGGAGCTGTTTTTT. The rearrangement links TRBV12-3 or TRBV12-4 to TRBJ2-2, with 9 bases lining up with TRBD2. CDR3 length: 16 amino acids. With 5 bases clipped from V and 4 bases from J, the junction kept 8 bases outside the gene matches.

With respect to this clonotype: A much bigger clone sits one base away, suggesting this may be a read error. The rearrangement uses TRBV6-4 and TRBJ2-2, with D tentatively TRBD2 (6 bases). The CDR3 is 13 amino acids. CDR1 and CDR2 (germline): MRHNA, SNTAGT. This CDR3 is CTTGSGLTGELFF. As DNA, the CDR3 is TGTACCACCGGTAGCGGCCTCACCGGGGAGCTGTTTTTT.

This clonotype was seen at least ten times. The chain combines TRBV19 with TRBJ1-6; 7 bases are shared with TRBD1. J gave up 9 bases and V 5 bases, and 10 bases lay outside the gene matches. This CDR3 has 15 residues. Germline V CDR1 and CDR2: LNHDA, SQIVND (reference sequence). CDR3 in DNA: TGTGCCAGTAGTGGACAGGCAGAACATGGTTCACCCCTCCACTTT. This sequence encodes CASSGQAEHGSPLHF.

In nucleotides, the CDR3 is TGTGCCAGCAGCTTAGAAAACTTGGGGGAGACCCAGTACTTC. It encodes CASSLENLGETQYF. The gene calls are TRBV11-2 and TRBJ2-5; D gene uncertain. The V end was cut by 0 bases, the J end by 5 bases, with 10 bases between. CDR3 length: 14 residues. Germline CDR1 SGHAT, CDR2 FQNNGV.

Comment on this clonotype: Mismatch with germline at one junction end may stem from a read error. The J gene is TRBJ2-3, the V gene TRBV2, with D possibly matching TRBD2 (5 bases). This CDR3 region has 13 residues. The germline gives CDR1 SNHLY, CDR2 FYNNEI. Written as DNA, the CDR3 is TGTGCTAGCAGGACTGGGCGCACAGATACGCAGTATTTT. Amino acids: CASRTGRTDTQYF.

This clonotype was recorded only once. The CDR3 protein is CASSHSTEQPQHF. DNA of the CDR3: TGTGCCAGCAGTCACTCGACGGAACAGCCCCAGCATTTT. The rearrangement uses TRBV25-1 and TRBJ1-5; D remains unclear. The CDR3 sequence is 13 residues long. V was pared by 5 bases and J by 7 bases, with 12 bases between. Germline lookup yields CDR1 MGHDK and CDR2 SYGVNS.

Concerning this clonotype itself: A read error may produce the germline difference seen at one junction end. This chain uses TRBV7-7 with TRBJ1-4; D not resolved. This CDR3 spans 16 amino acids. CDR1 and CDR2 from the germline V gene are SSHAT and FNYEAQ (reference sequence). CDR3 nucleotide sequence: TGTGCTAGCAGCGAACTAGAAACCTTCTACAATGAAAAACTGTTTTTT. Protein: CASSELETFYNEKLFF.

This clonotype was found a few times. The chain joins TRBV6-5 to TRBJ2-7; D is possibly TRBD1 (6 bases). Trimming removed 4 bases at V and 3 bases at J, with 13 bases between. The CDR3 is 14 amino acids. The germline V gene encodes CDR1 MNHEY and CDR2 SVGAGI. The CDR3: CASSSPDSFYEQYV. Here the CDR3 DNA reads TGTGCCAGCAGTTCCCCGGACAGCTTCTACGAGCAGTACGTC.

The chain has TRBV20-1 and TRBJ2-7; 9 bases match TRBD2. The V and J ends lost 0 bases and 3 bases, in that order; junction bases with no gene match: 6. CDR3 size: 15 residues. CDR1 is DFQATT and CDR2 is SNEGSKA in the germline V gene (reference sequence). CDR3 sequence: CSARDLAGFSYEQYF. DNA of the CDR3: TGCAGTGCTAGAGATCTAGCGGGATTTAGCTACGAGCAGTACTTC.

V is TRBV29-1 and J is TRBJ2-5, with 9 nucleotides matching TRBD1. The CDR3 extends over 13 amino acids. Germline lookup yields CDR1 SQVTM and CDR2 ANQGSEA. Trimming at V came to 4 bases and at J to 4 bases, leaving 4 bases not matched to a gene. The CDR3 nucleotides read TGCAGCGTTGGGGGACAGGGTGGAGAGACCCAGTACTTC. Protein: CSVGGQGGETQYF. The full variable domain, its missing parts supplied by reference TRBV29-1 and TRBJ2-5, is SAVISQKPSRDICQRGTSLTIQCQVDSQVTMMFWYRQQPGQSLTLIATANQGSEATYESGFVIDKFPISRPNLTFSTLTVSNMSPEDSSIYLCSVGGQGGETQYFGPGTRLLVL.

A remark on this clonotype: Since a much larger clone is just one base distant, this may be a read error. The chain carries TRBV7-3 and TRBJ2-1; 10 bases line up with TRBD2. Germline loops: CDR1 SGHTA, CDR2 FQGTGA. The CDR3 spans 15 residues. CDR3 amino acids: CASSFLAGGYNEQSF. Written as DNA, the CDR3 is TGTGCCAGCAGCTTCTTAGCGGGAGGCTACAATGAGCAGTCCTTC.

This clonotype came up once. The chain employs TRBV11-1 and TRBJ2-6; D is unclear. This CDR3 is 14 amino acids long. V was clipped by 4 bases and J by 2 bases, with 6 bases between them. Germline-derived CDR1 and CDR2 are SGHAT and FQDESV (reference sequence). This chain's CDR3 is CASSSVAGANVLTF. The CDR3 DNA reads TGTGCCAGCAGCTCAGTAGCTGGGGCCAACGTCCTGACTTTC.

The genes are TRBV20-1 and TRBJ2-3; 11 bases line up with TRBD2. Per germline, CDR1 DFQATT and CDR2 SNEGSKA (reference sequence). This CDR3 has 15 amino acids. The J segment lost 2 bases and the V segment lost 2 bases, leaving 3 bases of the junction unmatched. The CDR3 loop is CSARPGLAVTDTQYF. CDR3 coding DNA: TGCAGTGCTAGACCGGGACTAGCGGTCACAGATACGCAGTATTTT.

The chain combines TRBV25-1 with TRBJ2-1; D gene uncertain. This CDR3 comprises 14 residues. V lost 5 bases, J lost 1 base, and 9 bases lay in between. Per germline, CDR1 MGHDK and CDR2 SYGVNS. CDR3 DNA: TGTGCCAGCAGTTCCCGAGGATCCTACAATGAGCAGTTCTTC. Protein: CASSSRGSYNEQFF.

This chain joins TRBV19 and TRBJ2-3, with TRBD2 matching 7 bases. V lost 2 bases to trimming and J lost 4 bases; unmatched junction nucleotides: 3. The CDR3 loop spans 14 amino acids. Per germline, CDR1 LNHDA and CDR2 SQIVND (reference sequence). CDR3 coding DNA: TGTGCCAGTAGTATATTGGGGGGGGCAGATACGCAGTATTTT. Translation gives CASSILGGADTQYF. Full variable domain (missing parts from reference TRBV19 and TRBJ2-3): DGGITQSPKYLFRKEGQNVTLSCEQNLNHDAMYWYRQDPGQGLRLIYYSQIVNDFQKGDIAEGYSVSREKKESFPLTVTSAQKNPTAFYLCASSILGGADTQYFGPGTRLTVL.

Only one count was recorded for this clonotype. The rearrangement links TRBV10-3 to TRBJ2-7; maybe TRBD2 (7 bases). V gave up 6 bases and J gave up 2 bases, with 17 bases separating them. CDR1 and CDR2 (germline): ENHRY, SYGVKD. The CDR3 contains 15 residues. CDR3 in amino acids: CAISERRGRTYEQYF. The CDR3 DNA follows: TGTGCCATCAGCGAGCGGCGGGGGCGTACCTACGAGCAGTACTTC.

The chain links TRBV10-3 to TRBJ2-3; D remains unclear. Per germline, CDR1 ENHRY and CDR2 SYGVKD. The CDR3 is made up of 12 amino acids. The germline V and J ends were trimmed by 3 bases and 0 bases, with 1 base remaining between them. The CDR3 spells CAISDSTDTQYF. The DNA of the CDR3 is TGTGCCATCAGTGATAGCACAGATACGCAGTATTTT.

This clonotype was detected many times. The DNA for the CDR3 is TGCAGTGCTAGAGGGACAGCGGGTGAAAAACTGTTTTTT. This encodes CSARGTAGEKLFF. The rearrangement uses TRBV20-1 and TRBJ1-4, with D tentatively TRBD1 (6 bases). CDR3 length: 13 residues. Trimming took 1 base from V and 7 from J, leaving 10 bases between them. CDR1 is DFQATT and CDR2 is SNEGSKA in the germline V gene (reference sequence).

Notes on this clonotype: Possible read error: a much larger clone is one base away. The chain has TRBV5-1 and TRBJ2-1, with 8 bases lining up with TRBD1. Losses at the gene ends were 3 bases for V and 6 bases for J; bases not matched to a gene: 8. This CDR3 region has 15 residues. CDR1 is SGHRS and CDR2 is YFSETQ in the germline V gene. CDR3 sequence reads: CASSSGQAHVNEQFF. The CDR3 DNA reads TGCGCCAGCAGCTCGGGACAGGCCCACGTCAATGAGCAGTTCTTC.

By frequency in the sample, this clonotype is medium-sized. The V and J genes are TRBV20-1 and TRBJ2-7; D unclear. This CDR3 comprises 16 residues. V was trimmed by 6 bases and J by 0 bases, leaving 21 bases between them. Germline V lookup: CDR1 DFQATT, CDR2 SNEGSKA (reference sequence). CDR3 in DNA: TGCAGTGCGAATCCAAGCTCTTCGGTGGGCTCCTACGAGCAGTACTTC. It codes for CSANPSSSVGSYEQYF.